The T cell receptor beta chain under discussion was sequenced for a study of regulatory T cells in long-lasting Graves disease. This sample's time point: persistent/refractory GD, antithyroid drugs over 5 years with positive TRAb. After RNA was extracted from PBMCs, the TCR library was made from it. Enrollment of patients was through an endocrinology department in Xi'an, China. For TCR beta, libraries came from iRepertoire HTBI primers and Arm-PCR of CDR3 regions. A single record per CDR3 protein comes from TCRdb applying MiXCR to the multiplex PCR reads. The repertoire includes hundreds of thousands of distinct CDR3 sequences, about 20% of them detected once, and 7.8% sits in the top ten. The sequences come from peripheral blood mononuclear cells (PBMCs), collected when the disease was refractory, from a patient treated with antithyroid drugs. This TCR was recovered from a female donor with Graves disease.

In DNA, the CDR3 is TGTGCCAGCAGCCACCCGGGACAGGGCGTCTACGAGCAGTACTTC. It encodes CASSHPGQGVYEQYF. The gene calls are TRBV16 and TRBJ2-7; 9 bases fit TRBD1. This CDR3 has 15 amino acids. Germline lookup yields CDR1 KGHSY and CDR2 FQNENV. The V gene end was trimmed by 3 bases and the J gene end by 3 bases; junction bases not matched to a gene: 6.